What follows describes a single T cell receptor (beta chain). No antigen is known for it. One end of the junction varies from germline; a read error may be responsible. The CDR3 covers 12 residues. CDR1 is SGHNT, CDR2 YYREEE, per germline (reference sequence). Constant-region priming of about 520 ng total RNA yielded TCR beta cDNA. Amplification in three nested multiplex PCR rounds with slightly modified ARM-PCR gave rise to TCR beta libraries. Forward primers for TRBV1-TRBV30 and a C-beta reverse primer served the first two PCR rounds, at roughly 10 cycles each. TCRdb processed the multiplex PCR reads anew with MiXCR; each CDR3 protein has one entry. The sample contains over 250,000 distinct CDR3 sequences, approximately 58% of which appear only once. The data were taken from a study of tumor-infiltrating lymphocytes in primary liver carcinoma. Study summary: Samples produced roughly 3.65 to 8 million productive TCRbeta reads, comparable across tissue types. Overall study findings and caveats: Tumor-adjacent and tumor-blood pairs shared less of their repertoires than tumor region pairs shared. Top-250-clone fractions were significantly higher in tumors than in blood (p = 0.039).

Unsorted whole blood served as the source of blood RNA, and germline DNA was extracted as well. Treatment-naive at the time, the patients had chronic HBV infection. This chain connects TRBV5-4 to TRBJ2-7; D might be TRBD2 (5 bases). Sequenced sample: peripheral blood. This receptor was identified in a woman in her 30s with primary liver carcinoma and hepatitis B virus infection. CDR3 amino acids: CATSSIEGEQYF. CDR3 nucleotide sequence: TGTGCCACCAGCTCTATAGAGGGCGAGCAGTACTTC.